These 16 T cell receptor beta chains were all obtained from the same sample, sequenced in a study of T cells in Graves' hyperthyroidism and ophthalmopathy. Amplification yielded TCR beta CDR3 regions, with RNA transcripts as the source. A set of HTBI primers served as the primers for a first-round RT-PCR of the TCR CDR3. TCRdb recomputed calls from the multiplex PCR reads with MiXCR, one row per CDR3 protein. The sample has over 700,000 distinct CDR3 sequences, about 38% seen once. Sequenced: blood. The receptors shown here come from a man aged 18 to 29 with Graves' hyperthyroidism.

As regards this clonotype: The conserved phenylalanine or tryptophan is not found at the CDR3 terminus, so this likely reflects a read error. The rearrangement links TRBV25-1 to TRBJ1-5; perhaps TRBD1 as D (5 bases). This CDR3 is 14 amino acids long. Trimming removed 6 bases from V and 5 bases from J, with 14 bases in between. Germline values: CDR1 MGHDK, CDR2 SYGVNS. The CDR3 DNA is TGTGCCAGCAGCTTTTCAGGGTTCGATCAGCCCCAGCATCTT. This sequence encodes CASSFSGFDQPQHL.

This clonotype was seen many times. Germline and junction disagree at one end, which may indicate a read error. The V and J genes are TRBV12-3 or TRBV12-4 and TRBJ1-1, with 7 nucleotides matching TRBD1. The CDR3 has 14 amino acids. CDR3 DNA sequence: TGTGCCAGCAGCTTAGGGGCAGGGGGCACTGAAGCTTTCTTT. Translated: CASSLGAGGTEAFF.

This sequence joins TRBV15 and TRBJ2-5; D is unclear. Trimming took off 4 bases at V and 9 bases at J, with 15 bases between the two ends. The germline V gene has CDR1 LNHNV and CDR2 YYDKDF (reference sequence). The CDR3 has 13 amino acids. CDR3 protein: CATSKQDEQPQYF. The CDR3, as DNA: TGTGCCACCAGCAAGCAGGACGAACAGCCCCAGTACTTC.

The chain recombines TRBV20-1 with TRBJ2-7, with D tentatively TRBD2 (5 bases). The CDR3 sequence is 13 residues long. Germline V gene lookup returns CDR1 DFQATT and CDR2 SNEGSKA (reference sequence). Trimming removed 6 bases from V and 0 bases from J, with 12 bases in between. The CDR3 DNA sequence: TGCAGTGCCACCTCGGGGAACTCCTACGAGCAGTACTTC. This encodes CSATSGNSYEQYF.

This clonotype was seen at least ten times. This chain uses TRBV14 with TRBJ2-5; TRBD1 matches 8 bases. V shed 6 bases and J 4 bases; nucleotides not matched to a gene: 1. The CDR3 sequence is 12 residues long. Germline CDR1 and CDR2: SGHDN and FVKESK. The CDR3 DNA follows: TGTGCCAGCAGTCAGGGGGCAGAGACCCAGTACTTC. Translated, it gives CASSQGAETQYF.

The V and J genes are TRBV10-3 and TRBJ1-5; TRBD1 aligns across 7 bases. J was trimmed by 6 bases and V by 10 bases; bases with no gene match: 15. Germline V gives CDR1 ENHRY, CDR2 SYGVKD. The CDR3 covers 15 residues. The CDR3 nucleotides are TGTGCCAGCTCACCAGGACAGGTAGATGGTCAGCCCCAGCATTTT. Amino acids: CASSPGQVDGQPQHF.

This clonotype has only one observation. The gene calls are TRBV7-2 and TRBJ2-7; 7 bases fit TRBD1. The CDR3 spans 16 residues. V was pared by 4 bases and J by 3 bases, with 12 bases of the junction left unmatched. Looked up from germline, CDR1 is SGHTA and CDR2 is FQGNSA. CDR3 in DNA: TGTGCCAGCAGCTCCTATCGGCGGCAGGGGGTCTACGAGCAGTACTTC. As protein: CASSSYRRQGVYEQYF.

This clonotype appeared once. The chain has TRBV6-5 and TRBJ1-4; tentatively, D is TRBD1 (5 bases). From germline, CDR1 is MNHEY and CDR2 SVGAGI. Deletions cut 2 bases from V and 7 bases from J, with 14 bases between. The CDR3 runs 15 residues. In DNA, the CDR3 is TGTGCCAGCAGTTACCGAGGGTTCGGGGGTGAAAAACTGTTTTTT. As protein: CASSYRGFGGEKLFF.

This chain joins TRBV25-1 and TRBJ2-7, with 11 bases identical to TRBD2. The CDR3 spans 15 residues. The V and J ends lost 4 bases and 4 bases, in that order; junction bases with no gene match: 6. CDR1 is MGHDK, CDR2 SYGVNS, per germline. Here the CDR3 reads CASSARGLAAYEQYF. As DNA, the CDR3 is TGTGCCAGCAGTGCTAGGGGACTAGCGGCATACGAGCAGTACTTC.

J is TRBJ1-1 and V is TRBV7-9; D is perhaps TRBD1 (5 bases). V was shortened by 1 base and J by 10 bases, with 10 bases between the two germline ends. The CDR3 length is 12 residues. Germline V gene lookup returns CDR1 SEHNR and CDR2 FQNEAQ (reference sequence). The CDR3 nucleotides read TGTGCCAGCAGCTTAGACGGGAGGGGAGCTTTCTTT. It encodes CASSLDGRGAFF.

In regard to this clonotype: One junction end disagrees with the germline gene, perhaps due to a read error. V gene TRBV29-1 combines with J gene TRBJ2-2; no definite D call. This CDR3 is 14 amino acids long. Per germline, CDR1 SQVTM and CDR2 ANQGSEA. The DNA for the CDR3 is TGCAGGGTTGGGTCTTGGACGAACACCGGGGAGCTGTTTTTT. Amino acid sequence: CRVGSWTNTGELFF.

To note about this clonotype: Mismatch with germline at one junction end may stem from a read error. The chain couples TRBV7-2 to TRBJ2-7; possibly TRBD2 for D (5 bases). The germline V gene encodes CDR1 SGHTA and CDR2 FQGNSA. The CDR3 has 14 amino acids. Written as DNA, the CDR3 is TGTGCCAGCAGCTTAGCGGCTGGCACCGGGGAGCTGTACTTC. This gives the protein CASSLAAGTGELYF.

CDR3 DNA sequence: TGTGCTAGTGGAGGGGGCCATGGCTACACCTTC. Translated, it gives CASGGGHGYTF. The chain couples TRBV19 to TRBJ1-2; TRBD1 aligns across 7 bases. The CDR3 is 11 amino acids. Germline CDR1 and CDR2: LNHDA and SQIVND (reference sequence).

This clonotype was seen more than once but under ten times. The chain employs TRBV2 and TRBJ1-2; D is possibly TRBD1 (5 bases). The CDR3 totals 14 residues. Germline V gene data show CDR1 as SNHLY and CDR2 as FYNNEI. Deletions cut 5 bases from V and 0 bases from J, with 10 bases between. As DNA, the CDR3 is TGTGCCAGCAGTTTAACGGGGCCTAACTATGGCTACACCTTC. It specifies CASSLTGPNYGYTF.

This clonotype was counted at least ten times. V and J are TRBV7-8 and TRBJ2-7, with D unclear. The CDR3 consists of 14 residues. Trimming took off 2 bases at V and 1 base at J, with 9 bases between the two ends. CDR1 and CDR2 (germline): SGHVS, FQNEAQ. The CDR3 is CASSLQGGSYEQYF. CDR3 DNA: TGTGCCAGCAGCTTACAAGGCGGATCCTACGAGCAGTACTTC.

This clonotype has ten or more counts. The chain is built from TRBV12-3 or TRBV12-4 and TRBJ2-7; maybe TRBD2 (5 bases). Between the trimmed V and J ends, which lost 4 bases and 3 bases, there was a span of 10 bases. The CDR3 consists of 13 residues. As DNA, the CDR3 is TGTGCCAGCAGTTCAACTAGGGTCTACGAGCAGTACTTC. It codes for CASSSTRVYEQYF.